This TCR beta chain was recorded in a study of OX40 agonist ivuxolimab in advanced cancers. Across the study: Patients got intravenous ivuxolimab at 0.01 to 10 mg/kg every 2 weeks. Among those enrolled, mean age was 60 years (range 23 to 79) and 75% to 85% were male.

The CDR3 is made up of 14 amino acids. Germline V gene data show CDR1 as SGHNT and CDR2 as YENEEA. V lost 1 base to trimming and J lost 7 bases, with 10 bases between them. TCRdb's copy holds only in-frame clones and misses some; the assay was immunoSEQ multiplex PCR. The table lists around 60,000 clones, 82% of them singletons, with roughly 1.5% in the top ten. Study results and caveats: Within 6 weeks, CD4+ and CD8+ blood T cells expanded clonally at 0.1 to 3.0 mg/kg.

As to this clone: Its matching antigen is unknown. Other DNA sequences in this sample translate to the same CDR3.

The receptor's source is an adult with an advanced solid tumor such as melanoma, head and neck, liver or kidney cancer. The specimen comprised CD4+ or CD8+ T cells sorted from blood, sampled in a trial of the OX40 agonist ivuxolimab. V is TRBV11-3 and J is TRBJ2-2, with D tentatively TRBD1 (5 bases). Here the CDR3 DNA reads TGTGCCAGCAGCTTAGGGGGCCGAGACGGGGAGCTGTTTTTT. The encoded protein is CASSLGGRDGELFF. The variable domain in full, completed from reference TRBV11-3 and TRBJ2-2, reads EAGVVQSPRYKIIEKKQPVAFWCNPISGHNTLYWYLQNLGQGPELLIRYENEEAVDDSQLPKDRFSAERLKGVDSTLKIQPAELGDSAVYLCASSLGGRDGELFFGEGSRLTVL.